This record looks at one T cell receptor (beta chain) sequence and its context. The record originates from a study of cytomegalovirus exposure and HLA in healthy donors. Germline CDR1 and CDR2: MNHEY and SVGAGI. The CDR3 sequence is 13 residues long. Trimming shortened V by 10 bases and J by 3 bases, and 16 bases separated the two germline ends. The PCR had 60 Vbeta and 13 Jbeta primers. Method: immunoSEQ multiplex PCR; TCRdb's copy keeps in-frame clones and lacks some. Altogether 85,000 to 100,000 clones are present, more than 65% being singletons, with the ten largest covering about 8%. The genes are TRBV6-5 and TRBJ2-7; D possibly corresponds to TRBD2 (6 bases). This sequence originates from a human donor in good health. Sequenced sample: PBMCs. The CDR3 region has the DNA TGTGCCACTCAGGGCGGGATGGGCTACGAGCAGTACTTC. Translating gives CATQGGMGYEQYF.